The TCR beta chain described here comes from a study of blood T cell repertoires in COVID-19. Study in general: The samples span acute and convalescent COVID-19 from the United States, Italy and Spain. The analysed material was cDNA or gDNA that came from T cells, B-cell-depleted T cells, or PBMCs.

The ends lost 2 bases at V and 6 bases at J; junction bases unmatched: 1. Germline V gives CDR1 MNHEY, CDR2 SMNVEV (reference sequence). CDR3 length: 14 amino acids. The authors' processing: Amplification of reference gene primers was used by the study to estimate nucleated cell counts. The method was immunoSEQ multiplex PCR; TCRdb's version includes in-frame clones alone and lacks a portion of them. The D gene and trimming were derived from the DNA, and the V and J assignments and clone size from that table. In the table there are 250,000 to 300,000 clones, around 90% of which are singletons. The chain combines TRBV27 with TRBJ1-6; the match to TRBD1 covers 7 bases. Sequencing used peripheral blood. The TCR comes from a man between 45 and 60 years old with acute or convalescent COVID-19. As DNA, the CDR3 is TGTGCCAGCAGTTTAAACAGGGGTAATTCACCCCTCCACTTT. Amino acids: CASSLNRGNSPLHF.